This TCR beta chain originates from a study of blood T cells in healthy people across ages. Trimming pared 6 bases from V and 5 bases from J, leaving 10 bases between. CDR1 and CDR2 (germline): MNHNY, SVGAGI (reference sequence). This CDR3 spans 13 amino acids. A J-beta primer mix and a sample-barcoded 5' primer were used in a second PCR of about 6 to 12 cycles. TCRdb passed the 5' RACE reads through MiXCR, listing each CDR3 protein once. The repertoire includes approximately 320,000 distinct CDR3 sequences, roughly 27% of them detected once, and 29% sits in the top ten. This clonotype was obtained from a woman in her 70s in good health. Sequencing was carried out using blood. The genes are TRBV6-6 and TRBJ1-4, with D possibly being TRBD1 (6 bases). CDR3 nucleotides: TGTGCCAGCAGCTGGGACACAAATGAAAAACTGTTTTTT. Translation: CASSWDTNEKLFF.